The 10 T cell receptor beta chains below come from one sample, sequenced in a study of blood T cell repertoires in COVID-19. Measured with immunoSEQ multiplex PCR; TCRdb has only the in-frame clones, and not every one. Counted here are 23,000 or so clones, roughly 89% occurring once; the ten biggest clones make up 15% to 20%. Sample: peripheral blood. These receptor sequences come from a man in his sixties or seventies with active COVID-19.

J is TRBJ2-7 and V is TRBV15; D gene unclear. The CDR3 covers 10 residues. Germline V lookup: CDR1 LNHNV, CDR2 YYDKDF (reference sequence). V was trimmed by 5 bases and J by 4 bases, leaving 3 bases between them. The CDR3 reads CATSRYEQYF. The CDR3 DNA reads TGTGCCACCAGCCGTTACGAGCAGTACTTC.

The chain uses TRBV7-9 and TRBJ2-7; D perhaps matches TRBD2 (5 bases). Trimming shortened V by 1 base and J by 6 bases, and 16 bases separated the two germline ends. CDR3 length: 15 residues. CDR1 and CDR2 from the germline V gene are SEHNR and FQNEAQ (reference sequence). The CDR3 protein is CASSLGGGASGEQYF. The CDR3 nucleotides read TGTGCCAGCAGCTTAGGTGGAGGAGCATCGGGCGAGCAGTACTTC.

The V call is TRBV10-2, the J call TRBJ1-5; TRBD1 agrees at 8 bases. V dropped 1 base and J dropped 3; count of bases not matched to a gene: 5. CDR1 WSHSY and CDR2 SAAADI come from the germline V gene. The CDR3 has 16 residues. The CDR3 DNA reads TGCGCCAGCAGTGAGTGGGGGACAGGCCTCAATCAGCCCCAGCATTTT. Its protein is CASSEWGTGLNQPQHF.

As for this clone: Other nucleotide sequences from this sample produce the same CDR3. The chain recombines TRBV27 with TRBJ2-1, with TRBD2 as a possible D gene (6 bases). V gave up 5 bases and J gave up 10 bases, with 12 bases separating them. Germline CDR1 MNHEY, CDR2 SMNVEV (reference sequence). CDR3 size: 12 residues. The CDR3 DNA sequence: TGTGCCAGCAGTACCGTTGGGGGGGAGCAGTTCTTC. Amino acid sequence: CASSTVGGEQFF.

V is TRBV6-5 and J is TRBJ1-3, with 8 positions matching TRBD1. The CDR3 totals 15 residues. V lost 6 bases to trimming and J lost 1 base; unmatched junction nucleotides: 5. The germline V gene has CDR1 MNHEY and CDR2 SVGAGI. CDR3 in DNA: TGTGCCAGCAGCGGATGGACAGGGTCTGGAAACACCATATATTTT. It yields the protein CASSGWTGSGNTIYF.

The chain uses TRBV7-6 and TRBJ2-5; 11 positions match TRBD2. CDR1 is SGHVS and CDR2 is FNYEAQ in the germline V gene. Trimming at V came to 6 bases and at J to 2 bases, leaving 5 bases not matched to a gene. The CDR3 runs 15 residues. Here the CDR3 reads CASSHIAGGQETQYF. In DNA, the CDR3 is TGTGCCAGCAGTCATATAGCGGGAGGGCAAGAGACCCAGTACTTC.

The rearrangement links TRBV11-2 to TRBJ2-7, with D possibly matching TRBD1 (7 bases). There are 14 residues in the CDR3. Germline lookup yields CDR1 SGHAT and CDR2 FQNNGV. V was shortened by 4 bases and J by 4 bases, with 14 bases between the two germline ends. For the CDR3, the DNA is TGTGCCAGCAGCTCAGGGGGGAAGCTTTACGAGCAGTACTTC. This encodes CASSSGGKLYEQYF.

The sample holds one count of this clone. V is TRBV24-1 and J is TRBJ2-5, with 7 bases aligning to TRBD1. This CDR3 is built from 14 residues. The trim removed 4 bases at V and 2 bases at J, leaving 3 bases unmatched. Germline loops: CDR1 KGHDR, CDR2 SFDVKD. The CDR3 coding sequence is TGTGCCACCAGTGACCCGGGACAGCAAGAGACCCAGTACTTC. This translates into CATSDPGQQETQYF.

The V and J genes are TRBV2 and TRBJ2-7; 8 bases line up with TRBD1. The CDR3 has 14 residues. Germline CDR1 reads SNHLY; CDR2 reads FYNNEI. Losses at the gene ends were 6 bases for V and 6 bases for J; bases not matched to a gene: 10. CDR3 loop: CASRVGQVSSEQYF. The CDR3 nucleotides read TGTGCCAGCAGGGTGGGACAGGTTAGCTCCGAGCAGTACTTC.

CDR3 nucleotides: TGTGCCAGCAGCTTGGACAGGCCTTCCTACGAGCAGTACTTC. It encodes CASSLDRPSYEQYF. The V and J genes are TRBV5-4 and TRBJ2-7, with D possibly matching TRBD1 (5 bases). CDR1 SGHNT and CDR2 YYREEE come from the germline V gene (reference sequence). V shed 0 bases and J shed 1 base, with 8 bases lying between them. There are 14 residues in the CDR3.